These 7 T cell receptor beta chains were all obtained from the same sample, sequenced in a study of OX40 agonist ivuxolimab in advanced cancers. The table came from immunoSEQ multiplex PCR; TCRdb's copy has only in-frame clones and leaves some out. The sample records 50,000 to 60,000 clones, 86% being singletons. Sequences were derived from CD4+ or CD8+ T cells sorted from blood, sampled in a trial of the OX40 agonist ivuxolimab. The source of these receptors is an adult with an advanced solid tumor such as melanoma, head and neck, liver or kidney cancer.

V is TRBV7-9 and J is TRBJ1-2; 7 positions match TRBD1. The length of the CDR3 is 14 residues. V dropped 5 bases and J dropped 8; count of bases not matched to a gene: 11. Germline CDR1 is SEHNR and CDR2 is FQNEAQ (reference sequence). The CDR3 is CASSVGGAGKGYTF. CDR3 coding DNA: TGTGCCAGCAGCGTAGGGGGCGCGGGCAAAGGCTACACCTTC.

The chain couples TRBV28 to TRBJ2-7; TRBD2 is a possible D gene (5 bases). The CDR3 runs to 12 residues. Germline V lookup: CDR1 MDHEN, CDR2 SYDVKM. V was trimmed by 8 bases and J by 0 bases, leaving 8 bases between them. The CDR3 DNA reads TGTGCCAGCGGGAGTTTCTCCTACGAGCAGTACTTC. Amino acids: CASGSFSYEQYF.

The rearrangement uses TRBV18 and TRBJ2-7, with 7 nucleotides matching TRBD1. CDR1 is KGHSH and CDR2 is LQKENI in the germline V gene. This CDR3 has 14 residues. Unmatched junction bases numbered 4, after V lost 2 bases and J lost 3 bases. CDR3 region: CASSPGTEIYEQYF. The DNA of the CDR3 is TGTGCCAGCTCACCAGGGACAGAAATCTACGAGCAGTACTTC.

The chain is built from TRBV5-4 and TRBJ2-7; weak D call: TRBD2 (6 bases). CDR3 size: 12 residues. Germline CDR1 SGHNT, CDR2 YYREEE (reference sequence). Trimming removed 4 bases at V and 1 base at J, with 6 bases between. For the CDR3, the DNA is TGTGCCAGCAGCCGGGGGTCCTACGAGCAGTACTTC. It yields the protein CASSRGSYEQYF.

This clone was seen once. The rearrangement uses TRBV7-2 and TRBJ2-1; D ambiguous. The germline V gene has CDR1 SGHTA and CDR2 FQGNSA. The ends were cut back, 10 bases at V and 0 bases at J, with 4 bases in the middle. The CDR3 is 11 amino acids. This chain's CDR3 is CATASYNEQFF. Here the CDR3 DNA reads TGTGCCACCGCCTCCTACAATGAGCAGTTCTTC.

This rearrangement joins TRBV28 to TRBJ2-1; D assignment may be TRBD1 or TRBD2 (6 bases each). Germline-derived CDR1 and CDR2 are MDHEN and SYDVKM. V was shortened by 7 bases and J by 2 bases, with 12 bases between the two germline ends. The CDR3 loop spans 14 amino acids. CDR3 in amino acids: CASNGGLPYNEQFF. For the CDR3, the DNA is TGTGCCAGCAACGGGGGCCTTCCCTACAATGAGCAGTTCTTC.

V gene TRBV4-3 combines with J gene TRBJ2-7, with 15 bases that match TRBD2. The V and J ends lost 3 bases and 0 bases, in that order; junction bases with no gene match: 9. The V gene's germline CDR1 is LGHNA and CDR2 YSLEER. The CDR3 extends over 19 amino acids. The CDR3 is CASSQGLAGGSTLSYEQYF. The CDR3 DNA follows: TGCGCCAGCAGCCAGGGACTAGCGGGAGGCTCTACCCTCTCCTACGAGCAGTACTTC.